A selection of T cell receptor beta chains follows, all from one sample in a study of STAT5B mutations in CD4+ large granular lymphocyte leukemia. TCRdb keeps only in-frame clones here, not all; method: immunoSEQ multiplex PCR. The sample includes approximately 20,000 clones, over 80% of them seen just once. Specimen: CD4+ T cells from blood buffy coats. The receptors come from a human donor in good health. Each CDR3 is given with its conserved first and last residue. Each record gives: J gene, D gene, clone size, V gene, CDR3 protein, CDR3 DNA. D genes are given only for firm matches. Where a row states a size, it is once, few, many or the class of an expanded clone; other rows omit it.

>TRBJ2-7|.|.|TRBV21-1
CASSALQGSPYEQYF
TGTGCCAGCAGCGCACTACAGGGAAGCCCCTACGAGCAGTACTTC
>TRBJ2-1|TRBD1|.|TRBV28
CASSNDRGRIGEQFF
TGTGCCAGCAGTAACGACAGGGGGAGGATCGGTGAGCAGTTCTTC
>TRBJ1-2|.|.|TRBV7-2
CASSLGRTYGYTF
TGTGCCAGCAGCTTAGGACGGACTTATGGCTACACCTTC
>TRBJ1-2|TRBD1|.|TRBV28
CASSLGGTGGSGYTF
TGTGCCAGCAGTTTAGGCGGGACAGGGGGTTCTGGCTACACCTTC
>TRBJ2-1|.|few|TRBV27
CASSTRESNEQFF
TGTGCCAGCAGTACTCGGGAGAGCAATGAGCAGTTCTTC
>TRBJ2-3|TRBD2|.|TRBV5-5
CASSFTGRPTTDTQYF
TGTGCCAGCAGCTTTACCGGGAGGCCTACCACAGATACGCAGTATTTT
>TRBJ2-3|TRBD2|.|TRBV2
CASSPAGGPGTQYF
TGTGCCAGCAGTCCAGCGGGGGGGCCGGGTACGCAGTATTTT
>TRBJ2-4|.|.|TRBV2
CASMDRVAKNIQYF
TGTGCCAGCATGGACCGGGTAGCCAAAAACATTCAGTACTTC
>TRBJ1-2|.|.|TRBV2
CASRAGRINYGYTF
TGTGCCAGCAGAGCCGGACGGATAAACTATGGCTACACCTTC
>TRBJ2-5|TRBD2|once|TRBV10-3
CAISESTSGNMRETQYF
TGTGCCATCAGTGAGTCGACTAGCGGGAATATGAGGGAGACCCAGTACTTC
>TRBJ1-4|TRBD1|.|TRBV27
CASSRDRQNEKLFF
TGTGCCAGCAGCCGGGACAGACAAAATGAAAAACTGTTTTTT
>TRBJ2-1|TRBD2|.|TRBV5-1
CASSLNGRDYNEQFF
TGCGCCAGCAGCTTGAATGGGAGGGACTACAATGAGCAGTTCTTC
>TRBJ2-5|.|.|TRBV5-1
CASGSQGPGETQYF
TGCGCCAGCGGTAGCCAGGGGCCGGGAGAGACCCAGTACTTC
>TRBJ2-7|.|.|TRBV21-1
CASSKREGRVYEQYF
TGTGCCAGCAGCAAAAGGGAGGGGCGCGTGTACGAGCAGTACTTC
>TRBJ1-5|TRBD1|.|TRBV6-6
CASSYDRTGNQPQHF
TGTGCCAGCAGTTACGACCGGACAGGTAATCAGCCCCAGCATTTT
>TRBJ2-7|.|.|TRBV5-1
CASSFGDPYEQYF
TGCGCCAGCAGCTTTGGGGACCCTTACGAGCAGTACTTC
>TRBJ2-1|.|.|TRBV7-2
CASSSTYNEQFF
TGTGCCAGCAGCTCCACGTACAATGAGCAGTTCTTC
>TRBJ2-4|.|.|TRBV6-5
CASSPEPAKNIQYF
TGTGCCAGCAGCCCTGAGCCCGCCAAAAACATTCAGTACTTC
>TRBJ2-7|.|.|TRBV15
CATSRDRNEQYF
TGTGCCACCAGCAGAGATCGGAACGAGCAGTACTTC
>TRBJ2-1|.|.|TRBV6-5
CASSSPRTISYNEQFF
TGTGCCAGCAGTTCGCCAAGGACTATCTCCTACAATGAGCAGTTCTTC
>TRBJ2-3|TRBD2|.|TRBV25-1
CASSDLRREGSTDTQYF
TGTGCCAGCAGTGACCTTAGGCGGGAGGGCAGCACAGATACGCAGTATTTT
>TRBJ2-7|.|.|TRBV27
CASSLSWMGVNEQYF
TGTGCCAGCAGTTTATCGTGGATGGGGGTAAACGAGCAGTACTTC
>TRBJ2-1|.|.|TRBV9
CASSVVSGPYNEQFF
TGTGCCAGCAGCGTAGTATCGGGGCCGTACAATGAGCAGTTCTTC
>TRBJ2-4|.|.|TRBV28
CASSLWTQGGAKNIQYF
TGTGCCAGCAGTTTATGGACACAGGGTGGAGCCAAAAACATTCAGTACTTC
>TRBJ1-2|.|.|TRBV6-6
CATASGSYGYTF
TGTGCCACCGCCTCCGGGAGCTATGGCTACACCTTC
>TRBJ2-6|.|.|TRBV29-1
CSVEGSGANVLTF
TGCAGCGTTGAGGGATCTGGGGCCAACGTCCTGACTTTC
>TRBJ2-1|TRBD2|few|TRBV29-1
CSVEGLAGVGSYNEQFF
TGCAGCGTTGAAGGGCTAGCGGGAGTAGGGTCCTACAATGAGCAGTTCTTC
>TRBJ2-3|TRBD2|.|TRBV2
CASSDFLAGASTDTQYF
TGTGCCAGCAGTGACTTTCTTGCGGGAGCGTCCACAGATACGCAGTATTTT